This T cell receptor beta chain stems from a study of blood T cells in healthy people across ages. V shed 2 bases, J shed 2 bases, and the junction held 6 bases outside the gene matches. The CDR3 has 15 amino acids. CDR1 and CDR2 (germline): DFQATT, SNEGSKA (reference sequence). A J-beta primer mix and a sample-barcoded 5' primer were used in a second PCR of about 7 to 12 cycles. TCRdb fed the 5' RACE reads into MiXCR, producing one record per CDR3 protein. The data show some 1.1 million distinct CDR3 sequences, with about two fifths seen just once and about 12% held by the top ten. The table lists this clonotype with a few counts.

The rearrangement uses TRBV20-1 and TRBJ2-3; 8 bases are a match to TRBD1. The sequence came from a man between 18 and 29 years old in good health. Source material: blood. Written as DNA, the CDR3 is TGCAGTGCTAGAAGGGCGACAGGGGACACAGATACGCAGTATTTT. It specifies CSARRATGDTDTQYF.